The 18 T cell receptor beta chains given below trace back to one sample, sequenced in a study of T-cell memory formation after mild COVID-19. MiXCR was run by TCRdb on the 5' RACE reads, yielding one entry per CDR3 protein. The sample has a few hundred thousand distinct CDR3 sequences, around 15% seen once; the top ten hold 22%. Input material: PBMCs or a T cell subset sorted from them (not recorded which). The receptor source for this set is a man between 18 and 29 years old who had mild COVID-19 (a few samples of this study predate the infection). Cell type and time point are not known.

Many counts were recorded for this clonotype. This chain connects TRBV4-1 to TRBJ2-5, with 10 bases aligning to TRBD2. This CDR3 has 15 amino acids. Germline assignment: CDR1 MGHRA and CDR2 YSYEKL. The junction had 7 bases not matched to a gene; V was cut back by 4 bases and J by 5 bases. Written as DNA, the CDR3 is TGCGCCAGCAGCCTTGGACTAGCGGAGGGGGAGACCCAGTACTTC. It is translated as CASSLGLAEGETQYF.

This clonotype was found a few times. The V call is TRBV7-2, the J call TRBJ2-7, with TRBD1 as a possible D gene (5 bases). The CDR3 runs 17 residues. V was cut by 5 bases and J by 2 bases, with 22 bases left in between. Germline V gives CDR1 SGHTA, CDR2 FQGNSA. CDR3 protein: CASSLGFVRGQTYEQYV. The CDR3 region has the DNA TGTGCCAGCAGCCTTGGGTTTGTTAGGGGTCAAACCTACGAGCAGTACGTC.

This clonotype was counted a few times. The genes are TRBV24-1 and TRBJ2-3; D remains ambiguous. V lost 4 bases, J lost 0 bases, and 7 bases lay in between. CDR1 is KGHDR and CDR2 is SFDVKD in the germline V gene. CDR3 length equals 14 residues. CDR3 DNA: TGTGCCACCAGTGACGGATCTAGCACAGATACGCAGTATTTT. Translating gives CATSDGSSTDTQYF.

This clonotype appeared a few times. V usage is TRBV9 and J usage is TRBJ2-5, with 13 nucleotides matching TRBD2. Germline V gene sequence: CDR1 SGDLS, CDR2 YYNGEE. The CDR3 spans 18 residues. The junction had 8 bases not matched to a gene; V was cut back by 1 base and J by 2 bases. CDR3 residues: CASSVSHRLAGGQETQYF. The CDR3 DNA reads as TGTGCCAGCAGCGTATCCCACCGACTAGCGGGGGGACAAGAGACCCAGTACTTC.

J is TRBJ2-2 and V is TRBV7-3; D is uncertain. V gave up 3 bases and J gave up 1 base, with 6 bases separating them. This CDR3 spans 14 amino acids. CDR1 is SGHTA, CDR2 FQGTGA, per germline. The CDR3 region has the DNA TGTGCCAGCAGCTTTCTACGGAACACCGGGGAGCTGTTTTTT. Protein: CASSFLRNTGELFF.

The rearrangement uses TRBV4-3 and TRBJ2-3, with 12 bases aligning to TRBD2. The CDR3 is made up of 16 amino acids. V shed 3 bases and J 3 bases; nucleotides not matched to a gene: 4. Germline V gene sequence: CDR1 LGHNA, CDR2 YSLEER. Here the CDR3 DNA reads TGCGCCAGCAGCCAGGGCGGACTAGCGGGGACAGATACGCAGTATTTT. This gives the protein CASSQGGLAGTDTQYF.

A few counts support this clonotype. The chain couples TRBV6-5 to TRBJ1-5; TRBD1 agrees at 7 bases. The V and J ends lost 2 bases and 0 bases, in that order; junction bases with no gene match: 7. Germline V lookup: CDR1 MNHEY, CDR2 SVGAGI. CDR3 length: 17 residues. The CDR3 DNA follows: TGTGCCAGCAGTTACCCTCGACAGGGAGATAGCAATCAGCCCCAGCATTTT. This gives the protein CASSYPRQGDSNQPQHF.

V is TRBV6-1 and J is TRBJ2-2; tentatively, D is TRBD2 (6 bases). Trimming took off 4 bases at V and 1 base at J, with 10 bases between the two ends. The CDR3 runs to 15 residues. CDR1 is MNHNS, CDR2 SASEGT, per germline. The CDR3 region is CASSVRRGNTGELFF. The CDR3 DNA sequence: TGTGCCAGCAGTGTTAGGCGGGGGAACACCGGGGAGCTGTTTTTT.

The J gene is TRBJ2-1, the V gene TRBV3-1; TRBD2 agrees at 7 bases. Looked up from germline, CDR1 is LGHDT and CDR2 is YNNKEL (reference sequence). J gave up 9 bases and V 5 bases, and 4 bases lay outside the gene matches. CDR3 length: 12 residues. The CDR3 loop reads CASSFTGGEQFF. DNA for the CDR3: TGTGCCAGCAGCTTCACGGGGGGTGAGCAGTTCTTC.

V usage is TRBV7-6 and J usage is TRBJ2-5; D remains ambiguous. The germline gives CDR1 SGHVS, CDR2 FNYEAQ. This CDR3 is built from 14 residues. V dropped 3 bases and J dropped 1 base, with 9 bases sitting between them. As DNA, the CDR3 is TGTGCCAGCAGCTTTGGACCGGGCCAAGAGACCCAGTACTTC. Encoded protein: CASSFGPGQETQYF.

J is TRBJ2-3 and V is TRBV7-3; the D is unclear. Trimming took off 2 bases at V and 2 bases at J, with 8 bases between the two ends. Germline V gene lookup returns CDR1 SGHTA and CDR2 FQGTGA. The CDR3 extends over 14 amino acids. DNA of the CDR3: TGTGCCAGCAGCTTATACGGTTTCACAGATACGCAGTATTTT. The encoded protein is CASSLYGFTDTQYF.

The sample holds a few counts of this clonotype. V is TRBV4-3 and J is TRBJ2-1; a weak D match, TRBD2 (6 bases). Germline assignment: CDR1 LGHNA and CDR2 YSLEER. CDR3 length equals 15 residues. V lost 2 bases and J 1 base, leaving 9 bases between the germline ends. This CDR3 reads CASSQNSGSYNEQFF. The CDR3, as DNA: TGCGCCAGCAGCCAAAATAGCGGTTCCTACAATGAGCAGTTCTTC.

As DNA, the CDR3 is TGCAGTGCTCCCGGTACAGGGCAAGAGACCCAGTACTTC. As protein: CSAPGTGQETQYF. The V and J genes are TRBV20-1 and TRBJ2-5, with D perhaps TRBD1 (6 bases). The CDR3 runs to 13 residues. Germline values: CDR1 DFQATT, CDR2 SNEGSKA (reference sequence). V was clipped by 5 bases and J by 2 bases, with 12 bases between them.

This rearrangement joins TRBV28 to TRBJ2-3; 8 bases align to TRBD2. There are 15 residues in the CDR3. With 3 bases clipped from V and 1 base from J, the junction kept 3 bases outside the gene matches. Germline V gene data show CDR1 as MDHEN and CDR2 as SYDVKM. The CDR3 nucleotides are TGTGCCAGCAGTTTTTTTAGCGGGGGCACAGATACGCAGTATTTT. Protein: CASSFFSGGTDTQYF.

This clonotype has a handful of counts. V usage is TRBV25-1 and J usage is TRBJ1-2; weak D call: TRBD1 (6 bases). V gave up 7 bases and J gave up 6 bases, with 12 bases separating them. The CDR3 runs 12 residues. Germline V CDR1 and CDR2: MGHDK, SYGVNS. The CDR3 here is CASMNRADGYTF. CDR3 sequence (DNA): TGTGCCAGCATGAACAGGGCCGATGGCTACACCTTC.

This clonotype was detected a few times. This sequence joins TRBV14 and TRBJ1-2; 8 bases are a match to TRBD1. V lost 8 bases, J lost 7 bases, and 3 bases stayed unmatched. This CDR3 has 11 amino acids. Looked up from germline, CDR1 is SGHDN and CDR2 is FVKESK. DNA of the CDR3: TGTGCCAGCCCGACAGGGGTTGGCTACACCTTC. Encoded protein: CASPTGVGYTF.

The V gene is TRBV4-1, the J gene TRBJ2-2; TRBD2 is a possible D gene (5 bases). The CDR3 runs 15 residues. Deletions cut 4 bases from V and 8 bases from J, with 17 bases between. Germline-derived CDR1 and CDR2 are MGHRA and YSYEKL. Here the CDR3 reads CASSLRRPPGGELFF. CDR3 DNA sequence: TGCGCCAGCAGCCTGAGGAGGCCCCCAGGAGGGGAGCTGTTTTTT.

This clonotype was picked up many times. The CDR3 loop is CASSHWTVPGYGYTF. In DNA form, the CDR3 reads TGTGCCAGCAGCCATTGGACAGTTCCCGGGTATGGCTACACCTTC. The rearrangement joins TRBV3-1 to TRBJ1-2; tentative D call: TRBD1 (6 bases). Trimming cost V 3 bases and J 5 bases, with 16 bases left between them. This CDR3 is 15 amino acids long. Germline V gene data show CDR1 as LGHDT and CDR2 as YNNKEL (reference sequence).